This T cell receptor beta chain was obtained from a study of radiation and T cells in renal cell carcinoma (dated by TCRdb to the early 2020s). Regarding the research as a whole: The samples were obtained from a clinical trial, where primary renal cell carcinomas were treated with 15 Gy stereotactic body radiation therapy and then removed by nephrectomy 4 weeks afterward. A total of roughly 53 samples underwent TCR beta sequencing, made up of some 26 tumors and about 27 peripheral blood samples. Across all 53 samples, several million unique CDR3 nucleotide sequences encoding around 2,500,000 unique CDR3 amino acid sequences were identified.

Trimming removed 6 bases from V and 6 bases from J, leaving 11 bases between the germline ends. The CDR3 covers 13 residues, taking in both the cysteine and the phenylalanine. Kept here is only the CDR3 DNA, which spans 39 bases and is read in frame from base 1. The germline V gene supplies CDR1 LGHNA and CDR2 YSLEER. As concerns this clone: The antigen it recognizes is unknown. No qualities accompany the bases; no much larger clone lies one base away.

Following the manufacturer's recommendations, the immunoSEQ kit was used to generate TCR beta libraries from genomic DNA. To prepare the libraries, a first multiplex PCR with proprietary primers was run, followed by a second PCR that added unique barcodes, and a bead cleanup was done after each round. Each sample batch included a kit-provided positive control reaction and a negative control reaction. The final libraries were assessed on an Agilent 4200 TapeStation D1000 ScreenTape, pooled by volume, and quantified by qPCR. Sequencing was performed on an Illumina NextSeq500 using a MidOutput 150-cycle cartridge, with 156 Read1 cycles, 15 Index1 cycles, and the kit custom primers. The pooled library was loaded at 0.8 to 1 pM, with a roughly 18% PhiX control spiked in. The authors processed their data as follows. The vendor-processed data were analyzed in R, and a clonotype was defined as all T cells that share the same CDR3 nucleotide sequence. For clone abundance analyses, frequencies were normalized to the 10,000 most abundant clones per sample. Before analysis, public T cell clones were removed, and these numbered fewer than five per sample on average. An abundance difference of at least 32-fold between compartments was the criterion for calling clonotypes tumor-enriched or baseline blood-enriched. A beta-binomial differential abundance model was used to identify clonotypes that expanded or contracted between blood time points. The Baroni-Urbani and Buser coefficient was used to measure tumor-blood repertoire similarity, and groups were compared with two-tailed Wilcoxon tests in R. As stored in TCRdb, this immuneACCESS dataset retains in-frame rearrangements with V and J assigned. A fraction of the clones does not appear; measured against another copy, unresolved V genes explain less than half of the discrepancy, and the remainder lacks a known reason. The D gene and trimming were derived from the DNA, and the V and J assignments and clone size from that table. A total of 150,000 to 190,000 clones appear in this sample, 87% of them only once. The top ten constitute approximately 12% of the sample.

What the study reported, not specific to this receptor: Because the trial had a single-armed design, the trial could not examine how radiation dose or scheduling affected the TCR repertoire. In blood, the top tumor clonotypes increased from baseline to 2 weeks after radiation and then shrank by 4 weeks, which suggests a temporary expansion of tumor-resident clones. Blood repertoire dynamics were not followed beyond 4 weeks after treatment. Because pretreatment tumor biopsies were not available, the study could not determine whether clonotypes were already present within the tumor at baseline.

The sample's time point label is to be understood as: blood 2 weeks post-SBRT. The treatment or condition label of this sample denotes: 15 Gy SBRT to primary tumor, nephrectomy 4 weeks later. To follow tumor-enriched clonotypes, serial peripheral blood was collected from radiation-treated patients at baseline and at 2 weeks and 4 weeks after SBRT. Every patient had renal cell carcinoma of clear cell pathology. The QIAamp DNA Blood Mini Kit (Qiagen) was used to prepare genomic DNA for TCR sequencing. The analyses included only samples that passed all quality control checks. The specimen was blood, collected from a patient whose treatment included radiotherapy and nephrectomy. The source of this sequence is a woman between 50 and 59 years old with renal cell carcinoma. The V and J genes are TRBV4-3 and TRBJ2-2; a tentative D match to TRBD1 spans 6 bases. The CDR3: CASRLTGPGELFF. The DNA reads TGCGCCAGCAGACTTACAGGGCCCGGGGAGCTGTTTTTT.